These 4 T cell receptor beta chains originate from one sample sequenced in a study of cytomegalovirus exposure and HLA in healthy donors. TCRdb keeps only in-frame clones here, not all; method: immunoSEQ multiplex PCR. The sample holds 130,000 or so clones, roughly 91% seen once. The sequenced material came from PBMCs. The receptors here all came from a man aged 25-45 years in good health and CMV-seronegative.

The CDR3 sequence is CASSRDRGRYGNTIYF. CDR3 DNA sequence: TGTGCCAGCAGTAGGGACAGGGGACGCTATGGAAACACCATATATTTT. This rearrangement joins TRBV13 to TRBJ1-3; 10 bases map to TRBD1. The CDR3 contains 16 residues. CDR1 and CDR2 (germline): PRHDT, FYEKMQ (reference sequence). The trim removed 6 bases at V and 3 bases at J, leaving 8 bases unmatched. Drawing the rest from reference TRBV13 and TRBJ1-3, the complete variable domain is AAGVIQSPRHLIKEKRETATLKCYPIPRHDTVYWYQQGPGQDPQFLISFYEKMQSDKGSIPDRFSAQQFSDYHSELNMSSLELGDSALYFCASSRDRGRYGNTIYFGEGSWLTVV.

This chain uses TRBV7-9 with TRBJ1-2; 8 bases are shared with TRBD1. J lost 6 bases, V lost 3 bases, and 3 bases had no gene match. There are 13 residues in the CDR3. Germline V gene sequence: CDR1 SEHNR, CDR2 FQNEAQ (reference sequence). The CDR3, as DNA: TGTGCCAGCAGCTTGGGACAGGTACATGGCTACACCTTC. Encoded protein: CASSLGQVHGYTF.

The chain couples TRBV7-9 to TRBJ2-5; TRBD1 is a possible D gene (6 bases). The CDR3 extends over 18 amino acids. Germline-derived CDR1 and CDR2 are SEHNR and FQNEAQ (reference sequence). V was shortened by 4 bases and J by 5 bases, with 26 bases between the two germline ends. CDR3 in amino acids: CASSSITGTRYFAETQYF. CDR3 DNA sequence: TGTGCCAGCAGCTCGATCACCGGGACACGGTACTTTGCGGAGACCCAGTACTTC.

The V gene is TRBV29-1, the J gene TRBJ1-2; 8 positions agree with TRBD1. V shed 6 bases, J shed 3 bases, and the junction held 6 bases outside the gene matches. From germline, CDR1 is SQVTM and CDR2 ANQGSEA. This CDR3 is built from 13 residues. In nucleotides, the CDR3 is TGCAGCGTGGTCGGGACAGGTCACTATGGCTACACCTTC. Translation: CSVVGTGHYGYTF.